Listed here are 21 T cell receptor beta chains from one sample, sequenced in a study of monozygotic twins with inflammatory bowel disease. TCRdb reprocessed the 5' RACE reads and stores each CDR3 protein as one record, lacking DNA. This sample's table has over 110,000 distinct CDR3 sequences. Sequences were obtained from blood. Receptor source: a human donor with ulcerative colitis or Crohn's disease, or a healthy co-twin of an affected twin (not recorded which).

This chain connects TRBV20-1 to TRBJ2-7; TCRdb picks TRBD1, but there is no DNA to check that call. The CDR3 is 15 residues long. The germline V gene has CDR1 DFQATT and CDR2 SNEGSKA (reference sequence). The chain's CDR3 is CSARTTSGGTYEQYF.

The CDR3 protein is CSASGTGIYEQYF. The V and J genes are TRBV20-1 and TRBJ2-7; absent DNA, TCRdb's TRBD1 call cannot be checked. CDR1 is DFQATT and CDR2 is SNEGSKA in the germline V gene (reference sequence). The CDR3 runs to 13 residues.

The chain is built from TRBV5-1 and TRBJ2-1; TCRdb reports TRBD1, a call that lacks DNA to check it against. This CDR3 contains 14 residues. CDR1 SGHRS and CDR2 YFSETQ come from the germline V gene. CDR3 amino acids: CASSLTGVYNEQFF.

This chain connects TRBV7-8 to TRBJ2-7; TCRdb gives TRBD1 as the D gene, but with no DNA this cannot be confirmed. The CDR3 contains 18 residues. Germline V CDR1 and CDR2: SGHVS, FQNEAQ. The CDR3 loop is CASSPNMLTGTYPYEQYF.

The gene calls are TRBV5-1 and TRBJ2-5; TCRdb proposes TRBD1, but this gene call is untestable without DNA. The CDR3 is 17 residues long. Per germline, CDR1 SGHRS and CDR2 YFSETQ. CDR3 sequence: CASSFSAGTGNQETQYF.

The gene calls are TRBV3-1 and TRBJ2-1; checking the TCRdb D call of TRBD1 is not possible without DNA. This CDR3 is built from 14 residues. CDR1 is LGHDT and CDR2 is YNNKEL in the germline V gene (reference sequence). CDR3 in amino acids: CASSQDRGGNEQFF.

The chain has TRBV20-1 and TRBJ1-1; TCRdb selects TRBD1, and the lack of DNA leaves this call unchecked. The CDR3 loop spans 15 amino acids. Germline V lookup: CDR1 DFQATT, CDR2 SNEGSKA (reference sequence). This CDR3 reads CSAREPGQPTVEAFF.

The rearrangement uses TRBV6-6 and TRBJ1-5. The CDR3 has 14 residues. Germline CDR1 reads MNHNY; CDR2 reads SVGAGI (reference sequence). CDR3 region: CASRLDLLNQPQHF.

The rearrangement uses TRBV20-1 and TRBJ2-3; TCRdb indicates TRBD1, and absent DNA this call remains unverified. The length of the CDR3 is 13 residues. The germline V gene encodes CDR1 DFQATT and CDR2 SNEGSKA (reference sequence). The CDR3 region is CSGEGAGTDTQYF.

The CDR3 reads CASSYGGEETQYF. V gene TRBV6-5 combines with J gene TRBJ2-5; there is no DNA to check the TCRdb D call of TRBD1. Germline V lookup: CDR1 MNHEY, CDR2 SVGAGI. The CDR3 extends over 13 amino acids.

The chain uses TRBV28 and TRBJ2-7. Germline lookup yields CDR1 MDHEN and CDR2 SYDVKM. There are 12 residues in the CDR3. CDR3 region: CASSFARYEQYF.

The rearrangement links TRBV5-1 to TRBJ2-1; TCRdb names TRBD1, which stays unverified in the absence of DNA. This CDR3 comprises 15 residues. Looked up from germline, CDR1 is SGHRS and CDR2 is YFSETQ. The CDR3 is CASSLVGQGLHEQFF.

The chain uses TRBV14 and TRBJ2-1; TCRdb selects TRBD1, and the lack of DNA leaves this call unchecked. The CDR3 has 17 amino acids. Per germline, CDR1 SGHDN and CDR2 FVKESK. The CDR3 region is CASSQEIGQGRYYEQFF.

The chain combines TRBV20-1 with TRBJ2-3; the D call from TCRdb, TRBD1, cannot be confirmed without DNA. Germline V gives CDR1 DFQATT, CDR2 SNEGSKA (reference sequence). The CDR3 consists of 13 residues. This CDR3 is CSAPPPGGNTQYF.

This chain connects TRBV20-1 to TRBJ2-3. This CDR3 is built from 12 residues. From germline, CDR1 is DFQATT and CDR2 SNEGSKA (reference sequence). CDR3 sequence: CSARTSTDTQYF.

This chain connects TRBV29-1 to TRBJ2-5; TCRdb outputs TRBD1, but without DNA this stays unchecked. The germline V gene encodes CDR1 SQVTM and CDR2 ANQGSEA. The CDR3 covers 13 residues. CDR3 region: CSVYGTDQETQYF.

V usage is TRBV4-1 and J usage is TRBJ2-7; the TCRdb D gene call, TRBD1, has no DNA to confirm it. CDR1 is MGHRA, CDR2 YSYEKL, per germline. This CDR3 is built from 16 residues. CDR3 region: CASSQQTGTLFYEQYF.

The CDR3 region is CATSTGIRGQQETQYF. The rearrangement joins TRBV15 to TRBJ2-5; TCRdb gives TRBD1 as the D gene, but with no DNA this cannot be confirmed. The CDR3 runs to 16 residues. CDR1 LNHNV and CDR2 YYDKDF come from the germline V gene (reference sequence).

CDR3 amino acids: CSVLGPGTGLRDTQYF. This chain connects TRBV29-1 to TRBJ2-3; TCRdb's D gene call, TRBD1, goes unchecked for lack of DNA. Germline CDR1 reads SQVTM; CDR2 reads ANQGSEA. This CDR3 is 16 amino acids long.

V gene TRBV5-1 combines with J gene TRBJ1-6; TCRdb calls TRBD1, which cannot be checked without DNA. Germline CDR1 and CDR2: SGHRS and YFSETQ. The CDR3 consists of 13 residues. Here the CDR3 reads CASSLAERGPLHF.

The J gene is TRBJ2-7, the V gene TRBV6-5; TCRdb outputs TRBD1, but without DNA this stays unchecked. This CDR3 spans 11 amino acids. Germline V gene data show CDR1 as MNHEY and CDR2 as SVGAGI. CDR3 amino acids: CASSNGDGRYF.